What follows are 7 T cell receptor beta chains derived from one specimen sequenced in a study of T cell responses to AZD1222 COVID-19 vaccine. Measured with immunoSEQ multiplex PCR; TCRdb has only the in-frame clones, and not every one. This repertoire shows under 150,000 clones, about nine tenths found once; its top ten account for just over 7%. The sample here was peripheral blood, taken on day 0 of AZD1222 vaccination. These receptors were obtained from an adult in good health.

The chain is built from TRBV2 and TRBJ1-4; TRBD1 might be the D (6 bases). Germline lookup yields CDR1 SNHLY and CDR2 FYNNEI. The CDR3 consists of 16 residues. The V and J ends lost 6 bases and 7 bases respectively, with 21 bases between them. CDR3 region: CASRLARTVLGEKLFF. The CDR3 coding sequence is TGTGCCAGCAGACTTGCCCGGACAGTGTTGGGTGAAAAACTGTTTTTT.

CDR3 coding DNA: TGTGCCAGCAGTGAAGCCCCCGGAGGCGAGCAGTACTTC. Translation: CASSEAPGGEQYF. The chain recombines TRBV6-1 with TRBJ2-7, with a possible D match to TRBD2 (5 bases). The V gene lost 0 bases and the J gene lost 6 bases, with 9 bases spanning the gap. The CDR3 has 13 residues. CDR1 and CDR2 (germline): MNHNS, SASEGT.

The chain uses TRBV10-1 and TRBJ1-6, with 8 positions matching TRBD1. Germline V lookup: CDR1 WNHNN, CDR2 SYGVQD (reference sequence). V shed 4 bases, J shed 6 bases, and the junction held 2 bases outside the gene matches. This CDR3 has 14 amino acids. The CDR3, as DNA: TGCGCCAGCAGTGCGGGACAGGTTAATTCACCCCTCCACTTT. Translating it yields CASSAGQVNSPLHF.

The chain links TRBV6-5 to TRBJ2-5, with no clear D. V was shortened by 4 bases and J by 5 bases, with 8 bases between the two germline ends. CDR1 is MNHEY and CDR2 is SVGAGI in the germline V gene. There are 12 residues in the CDR3. The CDR3 is CASSSVGETQYF. The CDR3 DNA is TGTGCCAGCAGTTCGGTAGGGGAGACCCAGTACTTC.

The genes are TRBV19 and TRBJ1-2, with unresolved D. This CDR3 comprises 11 residues. The germline CDR1 and CDR2 sequences are LNHDA and SQIVND (reference sequence). The V end lost 3 bases, the J end lost 4 bases, and 3 bases lay between the germline ends. DNA of the CDR3: TGTGCCAGTAGTATCGGCTATGGCTACACCTTC. Its protein product is CASSIGYGYTF.

V usage is TRBV12-3 or TRBV12-4 and J usage is TRBJ1-2; D gene uncertain. V lost 6 bases to trimming and J lost 3 bases, with 8 bases between them. The CDR3 is made up of 12 amino acids. The CDR3 DNA reads as TGTGCCAGCAGCTTGTCAGACTATGGCTACACCTTC. Translating gives CASSLSDYGYTF.

The chain combines TRBV11-2 with TRBJ1-2, with D perhaps matching TRBD1 (6 bases). The germline CDR1 and CDR2 sequences are SGHAT and FQNNGV. The V gene lost 5 bases and the J gene lost 0 bases, with 13 bases spanning the gap. This CDR3 has 15 amino acids. The CDR3 is CASSPMGGANYGYTF. In nucleotides, the CDR3 is TGTGCCAGCAGCCCCATGGGGGGCGCTAACTATGGCTACACCTTC.